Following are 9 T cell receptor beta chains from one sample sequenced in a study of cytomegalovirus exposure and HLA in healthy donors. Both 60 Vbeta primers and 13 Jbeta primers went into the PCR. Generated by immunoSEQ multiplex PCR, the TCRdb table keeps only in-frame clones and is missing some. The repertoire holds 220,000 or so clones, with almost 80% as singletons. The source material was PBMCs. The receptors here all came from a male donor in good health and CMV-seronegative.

The CDR3 sequence is CASSDSKAGVREQYF. In nucleotides, the CDR3 is TGTGCCAGCAGCGATTCGAAAGCGGGAGTGCGGGAGCAGTACTTC. This chain uses TRBV5-4 with TRBJ2-7; 8 nucleotides agree with TRBD2. The CDR3 length is 15 residues. Losses at the gene ends were 4 bases for V and 7 bases for J; bases not matched to a gene: 13. Germline CDR1 is SGHNT and CDR2 is YYREEE (reference sequence). The full variable domain, completed using reference TRBV5-4 and TRBJ2-7, is ETGVTQSPTHLIKTRGQQVTLRCSSQSGHNTVSWYQQALGQGPQFIFQYYREEENGRGNFPPRFSGLQFPNYSSELNVNALELDDSALYLCASSDSKAGVREQYFGPGTRLTVT.

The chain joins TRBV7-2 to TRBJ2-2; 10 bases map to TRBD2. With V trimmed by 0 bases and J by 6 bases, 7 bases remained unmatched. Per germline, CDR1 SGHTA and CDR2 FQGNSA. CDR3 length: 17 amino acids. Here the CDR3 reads CASSLASLAGVAGELFF. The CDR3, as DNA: TGTGCCAGCAGCTTAGCGTCCCTAGCGGGAGTAGCCGGGGAGCTGTTTTTT.

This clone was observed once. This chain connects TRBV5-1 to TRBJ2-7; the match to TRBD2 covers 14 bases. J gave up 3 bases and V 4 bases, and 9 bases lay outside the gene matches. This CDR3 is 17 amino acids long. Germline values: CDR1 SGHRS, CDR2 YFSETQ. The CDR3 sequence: CASSAGTSGSLSYEQYF. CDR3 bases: TGCGCCAGCAGCGCAGGGACTAGCGGGAGTCTCAGCTACGAGCAGTACTTC. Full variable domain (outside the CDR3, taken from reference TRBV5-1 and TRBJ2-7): KAGVTQTPRYLIKTRGQQVTLSCSPISGHRSVSWYQQTPGQGLQFLFEYFSETQRNKGNFPGRFSGRQFSNSRSEMNVSTLELGDSALYLCASSAGTSGSLSYEQYFGPGTRLTVT.

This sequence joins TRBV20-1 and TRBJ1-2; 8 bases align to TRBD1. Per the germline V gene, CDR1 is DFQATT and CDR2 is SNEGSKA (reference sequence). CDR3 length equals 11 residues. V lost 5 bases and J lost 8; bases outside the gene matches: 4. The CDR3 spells CSAHRGLGYTF. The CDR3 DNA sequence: TGCAGTGCTCACAGGGGGTTAGGCTACACCTTC.

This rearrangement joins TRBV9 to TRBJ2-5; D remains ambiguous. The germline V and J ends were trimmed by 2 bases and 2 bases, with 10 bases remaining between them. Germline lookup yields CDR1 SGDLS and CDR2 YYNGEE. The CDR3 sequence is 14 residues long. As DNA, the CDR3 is TGTGCCAGCAGCGTGAGAGCTAGTCAAGAGACCCAGTACTTC. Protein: CASSVRASQETQYF.

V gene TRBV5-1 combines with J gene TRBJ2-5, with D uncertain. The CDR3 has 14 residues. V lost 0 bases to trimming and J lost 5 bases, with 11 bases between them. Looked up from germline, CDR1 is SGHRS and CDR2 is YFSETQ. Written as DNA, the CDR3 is TGCGCCAGCAGCTTGGGAAAAAACGGGGAGACCCAGTACTTC. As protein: CASSLGKNGETQYF.

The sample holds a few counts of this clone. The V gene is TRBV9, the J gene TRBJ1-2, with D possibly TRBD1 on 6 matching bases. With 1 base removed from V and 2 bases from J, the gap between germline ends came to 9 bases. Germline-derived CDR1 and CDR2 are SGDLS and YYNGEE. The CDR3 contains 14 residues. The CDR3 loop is CASSVQGWNYGYTF. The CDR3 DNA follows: TGTGCCAGCAGCGTACAGGGGTGGAACTATGGCTACACCTTC.

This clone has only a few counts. The CDR3 nucleotides read TGCAGCGCTAGTAGGGGGAACACTGAAGCTTTCTTT. Translated, it gives CSASRGNTEAFF. The chain couples TRBV29-1 to TRBJ1-1; perhaps TRBD1 as D (5 bases). The germline V gene encodes CDR1 SQVTM and CDR2 ANQGSEA. Trimming removed 7 bases from V and 1 base from J, with 10 bases in between. This CDR3 contains 12 residues.

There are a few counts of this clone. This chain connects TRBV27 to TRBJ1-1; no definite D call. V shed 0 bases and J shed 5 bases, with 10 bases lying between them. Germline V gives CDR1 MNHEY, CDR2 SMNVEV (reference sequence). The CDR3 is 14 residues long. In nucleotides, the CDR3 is TGTGCCAGCAGTTTATCTCCCCCCAGGACTGAAGCTTTCTTT. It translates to CASSLSPPRTEAFF.